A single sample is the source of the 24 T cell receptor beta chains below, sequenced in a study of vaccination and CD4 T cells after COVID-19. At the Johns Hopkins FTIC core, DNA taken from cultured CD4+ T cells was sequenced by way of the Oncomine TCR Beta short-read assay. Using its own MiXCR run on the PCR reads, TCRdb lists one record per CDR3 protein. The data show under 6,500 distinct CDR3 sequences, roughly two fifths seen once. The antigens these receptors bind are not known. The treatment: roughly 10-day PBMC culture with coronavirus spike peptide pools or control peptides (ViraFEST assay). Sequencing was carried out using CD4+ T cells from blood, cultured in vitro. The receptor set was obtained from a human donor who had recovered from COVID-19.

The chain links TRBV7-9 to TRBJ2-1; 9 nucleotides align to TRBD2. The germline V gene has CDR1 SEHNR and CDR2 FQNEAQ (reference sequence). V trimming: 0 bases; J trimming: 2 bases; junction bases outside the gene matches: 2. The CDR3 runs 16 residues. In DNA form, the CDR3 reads TGTGCCAGCAGCTTAGCGCTAGCGGGAACCTACAATGAGCAGTTCTTC. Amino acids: CASSLALAGTYNEQFF.

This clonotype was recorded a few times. In DNA form, the CDR3 reads TGTGCCAGCAGCCCGCAGGGGGGCGGGGAGCTGTTTTTT. This codes for CASSPQGGGELFF. J is TRBJ2-2 and V is TRBV7-9, with a weak D call TRBD1 (7 bases). The germline V gene has CDR1 SEHNR and CDR2 FQNEAQ (reference sequence). Trimming stripped 5 bases from V and 7 bases from J, with 11 bases between. The CDR3 consists of 13 residues.

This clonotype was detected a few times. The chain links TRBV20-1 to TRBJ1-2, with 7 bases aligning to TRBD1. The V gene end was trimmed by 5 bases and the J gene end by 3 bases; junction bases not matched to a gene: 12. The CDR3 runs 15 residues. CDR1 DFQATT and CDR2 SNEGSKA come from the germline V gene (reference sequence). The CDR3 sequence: CSAGGWGRGDYGYTF. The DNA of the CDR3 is TGCAGTGCTGGGGGATGGGGCAGGGGGGACTATGGCTACACCTTC.

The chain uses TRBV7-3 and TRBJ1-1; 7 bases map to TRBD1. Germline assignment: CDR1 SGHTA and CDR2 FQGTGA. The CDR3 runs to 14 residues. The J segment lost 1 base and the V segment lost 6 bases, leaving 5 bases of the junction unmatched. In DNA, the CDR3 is TGTGCCAGCAGTTCAGCAGGGGGGAACACTGAAGCTTTCTTT. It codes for CASSSAGGNTEAFF.

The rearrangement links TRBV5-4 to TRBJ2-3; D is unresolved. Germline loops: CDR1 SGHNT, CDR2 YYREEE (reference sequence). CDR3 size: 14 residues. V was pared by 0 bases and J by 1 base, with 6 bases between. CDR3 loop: CASSLEAGTDTQYF. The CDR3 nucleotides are TGTGCCAGCAGCTTGGAGGCTGGCACAGATACGCAGTATTTT.

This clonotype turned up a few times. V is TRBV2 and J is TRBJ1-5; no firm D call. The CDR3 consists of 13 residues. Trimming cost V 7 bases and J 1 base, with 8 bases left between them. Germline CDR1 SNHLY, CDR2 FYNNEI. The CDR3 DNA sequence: TGTGCCAGCAAGAGACAAAGCAATCAGCCCCAGCATTTT. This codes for CASKRQSNQPQHF.

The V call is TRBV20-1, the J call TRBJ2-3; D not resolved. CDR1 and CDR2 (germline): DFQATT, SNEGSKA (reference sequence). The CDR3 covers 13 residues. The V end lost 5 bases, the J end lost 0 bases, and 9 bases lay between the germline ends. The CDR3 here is CSADIPSTDTQYF. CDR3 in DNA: TGCAGTGCTGACATTCCTAGCACAGATACGCAGTATTTT.

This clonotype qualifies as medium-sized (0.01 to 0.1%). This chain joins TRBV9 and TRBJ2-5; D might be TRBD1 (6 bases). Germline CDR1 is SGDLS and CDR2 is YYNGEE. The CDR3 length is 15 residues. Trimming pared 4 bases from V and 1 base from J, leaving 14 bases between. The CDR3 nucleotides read TGTGCCAGCAGCCCTCAGGGGTTAATCCAAGAGACCCAGTACTTC. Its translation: CASSPQGLIQETQYF.

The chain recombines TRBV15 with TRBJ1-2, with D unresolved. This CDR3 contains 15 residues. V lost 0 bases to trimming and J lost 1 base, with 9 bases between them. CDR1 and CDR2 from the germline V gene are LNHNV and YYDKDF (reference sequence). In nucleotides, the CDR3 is TGTGCCACCAGCAGAGATCGGAACAGTAACTATGGCTACACCTTC. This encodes CATSRDRNSNYGYTF.

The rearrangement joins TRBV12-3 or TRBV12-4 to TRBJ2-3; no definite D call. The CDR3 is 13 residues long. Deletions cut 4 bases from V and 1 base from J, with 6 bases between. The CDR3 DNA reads TGTGCCAGCAGTTCCAGCGGCACAGATACGCAGTATTTT. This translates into CASSSSGTDTQYF.

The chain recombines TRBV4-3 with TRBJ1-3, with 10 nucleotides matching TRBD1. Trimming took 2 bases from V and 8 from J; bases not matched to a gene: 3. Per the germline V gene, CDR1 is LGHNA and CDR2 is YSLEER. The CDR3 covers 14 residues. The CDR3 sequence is CASSQRDRGDTIYF. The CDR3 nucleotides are TGCGCCAGCAGCCAACGGGACAGGGGTGACACCATATATTTT.

The CDR3 coding sequence is TGTGCCAGCAGTCAAACCCCAGATTACTATGGCTACACCTTC. It encodes CASSQTPDYYGYTF. This chain joins TRBV28 and TRBJ1-2; D remains ambiguous. Germline values: CDR1 MDHEN, CDR2 SYDVKM. Trimming took off 5 bases at V and 3 bases at J, with 13 bases between the two ends. The CDR3 consists of 14 residues.

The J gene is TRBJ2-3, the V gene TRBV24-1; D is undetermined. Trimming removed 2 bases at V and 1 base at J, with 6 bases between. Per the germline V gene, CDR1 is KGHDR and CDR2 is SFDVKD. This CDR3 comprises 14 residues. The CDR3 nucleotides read TGTGCCACCAGTGATTCGCGGCGCACAGATACGCAGTATTTT. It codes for CATSDSRRTDTQYF.

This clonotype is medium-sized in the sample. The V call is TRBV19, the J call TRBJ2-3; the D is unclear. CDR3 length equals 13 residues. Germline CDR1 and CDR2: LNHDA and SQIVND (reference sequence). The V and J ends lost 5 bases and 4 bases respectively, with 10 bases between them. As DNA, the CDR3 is TGTGCCAGTAGTCCGACTCGGGCAGATACGCAGTATTTT. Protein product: CASSPTRADTQYF.

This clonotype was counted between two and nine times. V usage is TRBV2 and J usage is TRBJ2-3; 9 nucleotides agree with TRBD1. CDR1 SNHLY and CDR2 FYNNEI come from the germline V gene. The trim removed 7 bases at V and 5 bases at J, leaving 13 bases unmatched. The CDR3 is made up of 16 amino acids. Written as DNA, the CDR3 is TGTGCCAGCATGAGGGGGACAGGGAGAGGTGGAGATACGCAGTATTTT. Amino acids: CASMRGTGRGGDTQYF.

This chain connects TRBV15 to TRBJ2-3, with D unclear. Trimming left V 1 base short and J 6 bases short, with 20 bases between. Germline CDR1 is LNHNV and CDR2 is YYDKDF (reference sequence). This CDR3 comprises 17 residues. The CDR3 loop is CATSRGGAFLMMDTQYF. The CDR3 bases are TGTGCCACCAGCAGAGGTGGTGCTTTCTTGATGATGGATACGCAGTATTTT.

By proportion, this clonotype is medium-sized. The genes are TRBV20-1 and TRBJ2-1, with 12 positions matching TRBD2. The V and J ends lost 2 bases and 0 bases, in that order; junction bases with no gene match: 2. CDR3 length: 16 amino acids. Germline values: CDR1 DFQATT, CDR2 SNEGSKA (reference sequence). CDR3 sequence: CSARRLAGVSYNEQFF. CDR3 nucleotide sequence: TGCAGTGCTAGACGACTAGCGGGGGTCTCCTACAATGAGCAGTTCTTC.

The CDR3 here is CASSLFRQPNYNEQFF. In nucleotides, the CDR3 is TGTGCCAGCAGCTTATTCCGGCAGCCGAACTACAATGAGCAGTTCTTC. The rearrangement links TRBV7-2 to TRBJ2-1; D gene ambiguous. The CDR3 is 16 residues long. Germline assignment: CDR1 SGHTA and CDR2 FQGNSA. V was trimmed by 2 bases and J by 3 bases, leaving 14 bases between them.

Here the CDR3 reads CASSDIRGADTQYF. The CDR3 bases are TGTGCCAGCAGTGACATCCGGGGGGCAGATACGCAGTATTTT. The V call is TRBV2, the J call TRBJ2-3; 7 positions match TRBD2. This CDR3 has 14 amino acids. V dropped 3 bases and J dropped 4; count of bases not matched to a gene: 4. The V gene's germline CDR1 is SNHLY and CDR2 FYNNEI. Supplemented by reference TRBV2 and TRBJ2-3, the full variable domain reads EPEVTQTPSHQVTQMGQEVILRCVPISNHLYFYWYRQILGQKVEFLVSFYNNEISEKSEIFDDQFSVERPDGSNFTLKIRSTKLEDSAMYFCASSDIRGADTQYFGPGTRLTVL.

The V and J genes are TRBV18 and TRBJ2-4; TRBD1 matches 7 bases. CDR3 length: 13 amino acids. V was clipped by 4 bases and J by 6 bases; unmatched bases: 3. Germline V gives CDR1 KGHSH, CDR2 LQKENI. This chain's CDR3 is CASSLGQRNIQYF. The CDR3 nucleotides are TGTGCCAGCTCACTGGGACAGAGAAACATTCAGTACTTC.

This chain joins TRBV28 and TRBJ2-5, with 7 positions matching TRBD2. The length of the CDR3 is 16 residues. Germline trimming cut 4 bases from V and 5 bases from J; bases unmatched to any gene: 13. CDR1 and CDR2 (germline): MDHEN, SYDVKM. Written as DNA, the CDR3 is TGTGCCAGCAGTTCCCGCCTCCGGCTAGCGGCCGAGACCCAGTACTTC. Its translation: CASSSRLRLAAETQYF.

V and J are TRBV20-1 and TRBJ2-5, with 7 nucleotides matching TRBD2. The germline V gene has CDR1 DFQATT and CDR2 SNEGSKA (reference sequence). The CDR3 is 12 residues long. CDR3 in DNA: TGCAGCGCCAGCGGGAACCAAGAGACCCAGTACTTC. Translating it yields CSASGNQETQYF.

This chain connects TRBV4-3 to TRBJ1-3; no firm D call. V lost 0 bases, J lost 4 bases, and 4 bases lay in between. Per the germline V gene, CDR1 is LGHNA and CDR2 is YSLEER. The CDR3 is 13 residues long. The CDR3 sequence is CASSQDRGNTIYF. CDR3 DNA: TGCGCCAGCAGCCAAGATCGAGGAAACACCATATATTTT.

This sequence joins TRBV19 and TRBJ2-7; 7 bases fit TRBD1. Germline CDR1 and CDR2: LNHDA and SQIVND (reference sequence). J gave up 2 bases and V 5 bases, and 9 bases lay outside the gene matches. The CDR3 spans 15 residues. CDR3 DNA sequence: TGTGCCAGTAGTGAAACCGGGACAGCAGCCTACGAGCAGTACTTC. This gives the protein CASSETGTAAYEQYF.